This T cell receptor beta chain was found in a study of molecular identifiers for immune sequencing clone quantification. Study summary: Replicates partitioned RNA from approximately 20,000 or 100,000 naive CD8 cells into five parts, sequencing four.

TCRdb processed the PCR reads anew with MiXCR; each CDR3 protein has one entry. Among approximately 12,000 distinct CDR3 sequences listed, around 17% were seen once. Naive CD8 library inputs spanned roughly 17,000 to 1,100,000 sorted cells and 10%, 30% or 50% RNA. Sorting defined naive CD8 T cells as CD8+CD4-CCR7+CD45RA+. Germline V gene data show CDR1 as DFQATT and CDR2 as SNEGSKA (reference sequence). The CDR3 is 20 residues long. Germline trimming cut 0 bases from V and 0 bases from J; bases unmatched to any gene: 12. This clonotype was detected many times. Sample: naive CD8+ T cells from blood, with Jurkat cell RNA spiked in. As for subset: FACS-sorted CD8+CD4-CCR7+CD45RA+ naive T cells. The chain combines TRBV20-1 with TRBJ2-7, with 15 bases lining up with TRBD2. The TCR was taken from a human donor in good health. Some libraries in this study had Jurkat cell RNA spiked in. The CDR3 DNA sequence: TGCAGTGCTAGAGATTTTCTGAGGACTAGCGGGAGGGGGCACTCCTACGAGCAGTACTTC. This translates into CSARDFLRTSGRGHSYEQYF.